The next 27 T cell receptor beta chains were all read from a single sample in a study of control samples from healthy donors and cancer patients. The data were produced by immunoSEQ multiplex PCR, yet TCRdb's version contains in-frame clones alone and is incomplete. The sample lists 190,000 or so clones; 85% to 95% were seen once. Material for sequencing was blood. The receptors were sampled from a man between 18 and 29 years old in good health.

The rearrangement links TRBV6-5 to TRBJ1-3; D may be TRBD1 (5 bases). Germline V gives CDR1 MNHEY, CDR2 SVGAGI. CDR3 size: 14 residues. V lost 6 bases, J lost 2 bases, and 11 bases lay in between. Here the CDR3 reads CASSWDGTGNTIYF. For the CDR3, the DNA is TGTGCCAGCAGCTGGGACGGGACTGGAAACACCATATATTTT.

The chain employs TRBV19 and TRBJ2-3; possible D gene TRBD2, 5 bases. V lost 2 bases and J 0 bases, leaving 12 bases between the germline ends. The V gene's germline CDR1 is LNHDA and CDR2 SQIVND (reference sequence). CDR3 length equals 16 residues. The CDR3 sequence: CASSITKGGSTDTQYF. The CDR3 region has the DNA TGTGCCAGTAGTATAACTAAGGGCGGGAGCACAGATACGCAGTATTTT.

The V call is TRBV7-3, the J call TRBJ2-5, with 7 bases that match TRBD2. The trim removed 5 bases at V and 4 bases at J, leaving 4 bases unmatched. CDR3 size: 13 residues. Per germline, CDR1 SGHTA and CDR2 FQGTGA. CDR3 amino acids: CASSPQRGETQYF. CDR3 nucleotides: TGTGCCAGCAGCCCTCAGCGGGGAGAGACCCAGTACTTC.

The genes are TRBV19 and TRBJ1-1; 8 nucleotides agree with TRBD1. This CDR3 region has 14 residues. In germline, CDR1 is LNHDA, CDR2 SQIVND (reference sequence). The V gene end was trimmed by 2 bases and the J gene end by 9 bases; junction bases not matched to a gene: 8. CDR3 sequence (DNA): TGTGCCAGTAGTATATCCGGACAGGGTAAGAAAGCTTTCTTT. Encoded protein: CASSISGQGKKAFF.

The chain combines TRBV23-1 with TRBJ2-3, with 8 bases that match TRBD2. TRBV23-1 is assigned to the ORF class and has an uncertain function. CDR3 length: 16 amino acids. With 0 bases clipped from V and 0 bases from J, the junction kept 2 bases outside the gene matches. Written as DNA, the CDR3 is TGCGCCAGCAGTCAATCCCCGGGGGGGAGCACAGATACGCAGTATTTT. Protein: CASSQSPGGSTDTQYF.

CDR3 sequence: CASSAQGSTGELFF. Here the CDR3 DNA reads TGTGCCAGCAGCGCCCAGGGCAGCACCGGGGAGCTGTTTTTT. The chain joins TRBV7-2 to TRBJ2-2, with D maybe TRBD1 (5 bases). The V end was cut by 5 bases, the J end by 4 bases, with 11 bases between. Germline CDR1 and CDR2: SGHTA and FQGNSA. The CDR3 contains 14 residues.

This clone was recorded only once. The genes are TRBV27 and TRBJ2-7; weak D call: TRBD1 (5 bases). V gave up 3 bases and J gave up 0 bases, with 12 bases separating them. The CDR3 totals 15 residues. The V gene's germline CDR1 is MNHEY and CDR2 SMNVEV (reference sequence). The CDR3 DNA follows: TGTGCCAGCAGTTTTCCCTACAGGTTCTCCTACGAGCAGTACTTC. Protein: CASSFPYRFSYEQYF.

J is TRBJ1-5 and V is TRBV6-1; 8 nucleotides match TRBD1. CDR1 MNHNS and CDR2 SASEGT come from the germline V gene. V lost 2 bases to trimming and J lost 5 bases; unmatched junction nucleotides: 2. The CDR3 is 14 amino acids. In nucleotides, the CDR3 is TGTGCCAGCAGTGAAAGGACAGGGTATCAGCCCCAGCATTTT. Translating gives CASSERTGYQPQHF.

This sequence joins TRBV2 and TRBJ1-5; TRBD1 aligns across 7 bases. The CDR3 has 14 residues. Germline V lookup: CDR1 SNHLY, CDR2 FYNNEI. The junction had 5 bases not matched to a gene; V was cut back by 6 bases and J by 3 bases. CDR3 protein: CASSLDRDNQPQHF. CDR3 sequence (DNA): TGTGCCAGCAGCCTAGACAGGGACAATCAGCCCCAGCATTTT.

The chain links TRBV18 to TRBJ2-3, with TRBD1 matching 7 bases. The length of the CDR3 is 17 residues. Germline V CDR1 and CDR2: KGHSH, LQKENI. After removal of 5 bases from V and 1 base from J, the junction contained 12 bases not matched to a gene. The chain's CDR3 is CASSAGQVVSGTDTQYF. Written as DNA, the CDR3 is TGTGCCAGCTCAGCAGGACAGGTCGTCTCTGGCACAGATACGCAGTATTTT.

CDR3 DNA sequence: TGTGCCAGCAGCGTAAAACAGGGCGGGGAGCTGTTTTTT. It is translated as CASSVKQGGELFF. The gene calls are TRBV9 and TRBJ2-2; tentative D call: TRBD1 (6 bases). The CDR3 covers 13 residues. The germline gives CDR1 SGDLS, CDR2 YYNGEE. With 1 base removed from V and 7 bases from J, the gap between germline ends came to 8 bases.

In the case of this clone: Other DNA sequences within the sample encode an identical CDR3. This rearrangement joins TRBV18 to TRBJ2-3; D remains unclear. Germline V CDR1 and CDR2: KGHSH, LQKENI. Between the trimmed V and J ends, which lost 3 bases and 0 bases, there was a span of 4 bases. The CDR3 totals 13 residues. CDR3 sequence: CASSPTSTDTQYF. The CDR3 coding sequence is TGTGCCAGCTCACCGACTAGCACAGATACGCAGTATTTT. The variable domain in full, completed from reference TRBV18 and TRBJ2-3, reads NAGVMQNPRHLVRRRGQEARLRCSPMKGHSHVYWYRQLPEEGLKFMVYLQKENIIDESGMPKERFSAEFPKEGPSILRIQQVVRGDSAAYFCASSPTSTDTQYFGPGTRLTVL.

This chain uses TRBV4-1 with TRBJ2-5, with D possibly being TRBD1 (5 bases). Trimming left V 0 bases short and J 2 bases short, with 10 bases between. Looked up from germline, CDR1 is MGHRA and CDR2 is YSYEKL. CDR3 length: 15 residues. The CDR3 reads CASSQDRKGQETQYF. As DNA, the CDR3 is TGCGCCAGCAGCCAAGACCGCAAGGGGCAAGAGACCCAGTACTTC.

The chain joins TRBV27 to TRBJ2-1, with D possibly matching TRBD1 (6 bases). The CDR3 totals 15 residues. V lost 6 bases and J lost 0, with 12 bases in between. Germline loops: CDR1 MNHEY, CDR2 SMNVEV (reference sequence). CDR3 nucleotides: TGTGCCAGCAGACGAACAGGGAGCTCCTACAATGAGCAGTTCTTC. This encodes CASRRTGSSYNEQFF.

The V gene is TRBV1, the J gene TRBJ1-2; the table names TRBD1, a call not compared with the DNA. TRBV1 has pseudogene status. This CDR3 contains 14 residues. CDR3 loop: CTSRRRDRHYGYTF. The CDR3 bases are TGCACCAGCAGGCGCCGGGACAGACACTATGGCTACACCTTC.

This CDR3 is CASGGSDSYEQYF. For the CDR3, the DNA is TGTGCCAGCGGAGGCAGTGATTCCTACGAGCAGTACTTC. This chain uses TRBV6-5 with TRBJ2-7; D perhaps matches TRBD2 (5 bases). Trimming stripped 8 bases from V and 1 base from J, with 12 bases between. CDR3 size: 13 residues. The germline V gene has CDR1 MNHEY and CDR2 SVGAGI.

This clone was recorded once. This chain links TRBV12-3 or TRBV12-4 with TRBJ1-1; D not resolved. The CDR3 is 11 residues long. Between the trimmed V and J ends, which lost 6 bases and 8 bases, there was a span of 10 bases. DNA for the CDR3: TGTGCCAGCAGAAGAGACAAAGAAGCTTTCTTT. The encoded protein is CASRRDKEAFF.

This rearrangement joins TRBV5-1 to TRBJ2-2; 10 positions match TRBD1. The V and J ends lost 3 bases and 0 bases, in that order; junction bases with no gene match: 8. The CDR3 loop spans 18 amino acids. In germline, CDR1 is SGHRS, CDR2 YFSETQ. The CDR3 nucleotides are TGCGCCAGCAGCTGGCGGTCGGGACAGGGGACGAACACCGGGGAGCTGTTTTTT. Protein product: CASSWRSGQGTNTGELFF. The full variable domain, its missing parts supplied by reference TRBV5-1 and TRBJ2-2, is KAGVTQTPRYLIKTRGQQVTLSCSPISGHRSVSWYQQTPGQGLQFLFEYFSETQRNKGNFPGRFSGRQFSNSRSEMNVSTLELGDSALYLCASSWRSGQGTNTGELFFGEGSRLTVL.

CDR3 protein: CASSYSGQGYSPLHF. The CDR3 DNA is TGTGCCAGCAGTTACTCGGGACAGGGGTATTCACCCCTCCACTTT. The chain uses TRBV6-5 and TRBJ1-6, with 10 bases fitting TRBD1. CDR1 is MNHEY, CDR2 SVGAGI, per germline. The J segment lost 8 bases and the V segment lost 0 bases, leaving 1 base of the junction unmatched. The CDR3 totals 15 residues.

This chain uses TRBV18 with TRBJ1-2, with D tentatively TRBD1 (5 bases). The CDR3 has 16 residues. V was shortened by 3 bases and J by 0 bases, with 14 bases between the two germline ends. CDR1 and CDR2 (germline): KGHSH, LQKENI. CDR3 amino acids: CASSPDTLHSNYGYTF. The CDR3 DNA follows: TGTGCCAGCTCACCGGACACTTTACACTCTAACTATGGCTACACCTTC.

The chain combines TRBV9 with TRBJ2-7, with unresolved D. The germline V gene encodes CDR1 SGDLS and CDR2 YYNGEE. The CDR3 totals 13 residues. Trimming stripped 3 bases from V and 2 bases from J, with 9 bases between. The CDR3 sequence is CASSGFTPYEQYF. The CDR3 DNA is TGTGCCAGCAGCGGCTTTACCCCCTACGAGCAGTACTTC.

The V gene is TRBV6-5, the J gene TRBJ2-5; 7 bases line up with TRBD2. The CDR3 loop spans 14 amino acids. V shed 6 bases and J 2 bases; nucleotides not matched to a gene: 6. Germline CDR1 and CDR2: MNHEY and SVGAGI. The DNA of the CDR3 is TGTGCCAGCAGGGCCGGGACTAAACAAGAGACCCAGTACTTC. It specifies CASRAGTKQETQYF.

This chain connects TRBV2 to TRBJ2-2; D gene ambiguous. This CDR3 has 15 amino acids. Per the germline V gene, CDR1 is SNHLY and CDR2 is FYNNEI. Deletions cut 3 bases from V and 3 bases from J, with 11 bases between. CDR3 residues: CASSDWGRDTGELFF. The DNA of the CDR3 is TGTGCCAGCAGTGACTGGGGTCGGGACACCGGGGAGCTGTTTTTT.

This clone was counted a single time. The gene calls are TRBV15 and TRBJ1-5, with TRBD1 identical over 10 bases. CDR3 length: 18 amino acids. The V gene's germline CDR1 is LNHNV and CDR2 YYDKDF (reference sequence). V was clipped by 1 base and J by 4 bases; unmatched bases: 10. For the CDR3, the DNA is TGTGCCACCAGCAGAGTAATGACAGGGGGCAAACGTAATCAGCCCCAGCATTTT. Its translation is CATSRVMTGGKRNQPQHF.

This clone was observed a few times. V usage is TRBV29-1 and J usage is TRBJ2-2, with unresolved D. This CDR3 is built from 13 residues. Germline V gives CDR1 SQVTM, CDR2 ANQGSEA. V was shortened by 2 bases and J by 3 bases, with 7 bases between the two germline ends. The CDR3 region has the DNA TGCAGCGTTGAAACGGCGGACACCGGGGAGCTGTTTTTT. Its protein product is CSVETADTGELFF.

This rearrangement joins TRBV21-1 to TRBJ2-7; the table calls TRBD2, which could not be checked here. TRBV21-1 is noted as a pseudogene. The CDR3 contains 19 residues. The CDR3 bases are TGTGCCAGCAGCAAAGGGGAGCGGGGGGCGACCTTGGGTTCCTACGAGCAGTACTTC. Translating it yields CASSKGERGATLGSYEQYF.

The chain couples TRBV11-3 to TRBJ2-5, with a weak D call TRBD2 (6 bases). The CDR3 is 14 amino acids. Germline CDR1 SGHNT, CDR2 YENEEA. The V end was cut by 1 base, the J end by 0 bases, with 6 bases between. In nucleotides, the CDR3 is TGTGCCAGCAGCTTAGGGGGGGACCAAGAGACCCAGTACTTC. Protein: CASSLGGDQETQYF.